The 31 T cell receptor beta chains presented below share a single source sample, sequenced in a study of cytomegalovirus exposure and HLA in healthy donors (dated by TCRdb to 2017 to 2019). Library prep was done by the immunoSEQ multiplex PCR assay. For the multiplex PCR, a mixture combining 60 forward primers for TCR Vbeta segments and 13 reverse primers for TCR Jbeta segments was used. TCRdb obtained this table from immuneACCESS and retained in-frame rearrangements with V and J assigned. These tables miss some clones; where compared with another copy, unresolved V genes account for less than half of the shortfall, and the remainder is unexplained. The sample data list approximately 150,000 clones, and more than 65% of these were observed just once. The top ten clones comprise approximately 5.5% of the sample. Material for sequencing was PBMCs. All receptors derive from a man younger than 45 in good health and CMV-seropositive.

The chain uses TRBV6-4 and TRBJ1-2, with TRBD1 identical over 11 bases. CDR1 is MRHNA, CDR2 SNTAGT, per germline. The CDR3 loop spans 14 amino acids. The junction had 3 bases not matched to a gene; V was cut back by 5 bases and J by 4 bases. This CDR3 is CASSPGQGGYGYTF. In nucleotides, the CDR3 is TGTGCCAGCAGTCCGGGACAGGGGGGCTATGGCTACACCTTC.

The chain employs TRBV30 and TRBJ1-1; D might be TRBD1 (6 bases). The CDR3 totals 14 residues. The germline V gene has CDR1 GTSNPN and CDR2 SVGIG (reference sequence). With 3 bases removed from V and 4 bases from J, the gap between germline ends came to 15 bases. The CDR3 here is CAWSAGTGPTEAFF. The CDR3 nucleotides are TGTGCCTGGAGCGCTGGTACAGGGCCCACTGAAGCTTTCTTT.

Regarding this clone: The junction does not match germline at one end; this may be a read error. V and J are TRBV5-6 and TRBJ2-4; TRBD2 might be the D (5 bases). The CDR3 is 14 amino acids. Germline loops: CDR1 SGHDT, CDR2 YYEEEE. CDR3 residues: CASSLMRVRNSQYF. In nucleotides, the CDR3 is TGTGCCAGCAGCTTAATGCGGGTCCGGAACAGTCAGTACTTC.

The gene calls are TRBV19 and TRBJ1-1, with unresolved D. In germline, CDR1 is LNHDA, CDR2 SQIVND (reference sequence). Deletions cut 2 bases from V and 2 bases from J, with 9 bases between. The CDR3 consists of 14 residues. CDR3 nucleotide sequence: TGTGCCAGTAGTATATTGGGCCCTAACACTGAAGCTTTCTTT. This codes for CASSILGPNTEAFF.

This chain links TRBV19 with TRBJ2-7; TRBD1 matches 9 bases. The germline gives CDR1 LNHDA, CDR2 SQIVND (reference sequence). The CDR3 extends over 14 amino acids. Trimming removed 7 bases from V and 3 bases from J; junction bases left unmatched: 7. CDR3 region: CASKDGTGLYEQYF. The DNA of the CDR3 is TGTGCCAGTAAGGACGGGACAGGGCTCTACGAGCAGTACTTC.

The chain joins TRBV6-4 to TRBJ2-3; the D gene is possibly TRBD2 (6 bases). The CDR3 loop spans 14 amino acids. CDR1 and CDR2 from the germline V gene are MRHNA and SNTAGT. The ends were cut back, 5 bases at V and 10 bases at J, with 19 bases in the middle. CDR3 sequence reads: CASSQDLSREPQYF. CDR3 sequence (DNA): TGTGCCAGCAGTCAAGATTTAAGCCGGGAGCCGCAGTATTTT.

The V gene is TRBV7-9, the J gene TRBJ2-7, with TRBD2 as a possible D gene (6 bases). The CDR3 is 15 amino acids. Deletions cut 4 bases from V and 3 bases from J, with 16 bases between. Germline-derived CDR1 and CDR2 are SEHNR and FQNEAQ (reference sequence). This chain's CDR3 is CASSSPGSRVYEQYF. In DNA form, the CDR3 reads TGTGCCAGCAGCTCCCCCGGGAGTAGGGTCTACGAGCAGTACTTC.

V usage is TRBV6-5 and J usage is TRBJ2-7, with 9 bases that match TRBD2. This CDR3 has 13 residues. From germline, CDR1 is MNHEY and CDR2 SVGAGI. The J segment lost 3 bases and the V segment lost 8 bases, leaving 5 bases of the junction unmatched. The CDR3 DNA is TGTGCCAGCCCAGCTAGCGGGGTCTACGAGCAGTACTTC. Its protein is CASPASGVYEQYF.

The chain uses TRBV7-8 and TRBJ1-2; tentatively, D is TRBD1 (6 bases). CDR1 and CDR2 from the germline V gene are SGHVS and FQNEAQ. The CDR3 is 15 residues long. The V gene lost 4 bases and the J gene lost 1 base, with 13 bases spanning the gap. CDR3 coding DNA: TGTGCCAGCAGCTCCCGGACAGCGATTAACTATGGCTACACCTTC. Protein: CASSSRTAINYGYTF.

This chain's CDR3 is CASSPPSGNYEQYF. The DNA for the CDR3 is TGTGCCAGCTCACCCCCTAGCGGGAACTACGAGCAGTACTTC. The rearrangement links TRBV18 to TRBJ2-7; 9 bases line up with TRBD2. The CDR3 runs to 14 residues. Trimming removed 3 bases from V and 3 bases from J; junction bases left unmatched: 3. In germline, CDR1 is KGHSH, CDR2 LQKENI.

The chain links TRBV10-2 to TRBJ1-3; 7 positions match TRBD1. Germline CDR1 WSHSY, CDR2 SAAADI. The CDR3 loop spans 15 amino acids. The V gene end was trimmed by 10 bases and the J gene end by 1 base; junction bases not matched to a gene: 10. This chain's CDR3 is CATQQGSGSGNTIYF. As DNA, the CDR3 is TGCGCCACCCAACAGGGGTCGGGATCTGGAAACACCATATATTTT.

The chain couples TRBV28 to TRBJ1-4; no clear D gene. The CDR3 totals 13 residues. The V gene's germline CDR1 is MDHEN and CDR2 SYDVKM. V lost 7 bases to trimming and J lost 0 bases, with 6 bases between them. CDR3 nucleotides: TGTGCCAGCATGTCTCCAACTAATGAAAAACTGTTTTTT. Encoded protein: CASMSPTNEKLFF.

V gene TRBV19 combines with J gene TRBJ2-1; 9 bases line up with TRBD2. After removal of 3 bases from V and 2 bases from J, the junction contained 2 bases not matched to a gene. The CDR3 is 15 residues long. Germline values: CDR1 LNHDA, CDR2 SQIVND (reference sequence). The CDR3 protein is CASSISGSPYNEQFF. The CDR3 DNA reads TGTGCCAGTAGTATTAGCGGGAGCCCCTACAATGAGCAGTTCTTC.

The chain recombines TRBV7-2 with TRBJ2-3, with 10 bases aligning to TRBD2. The CDR3 contains 15 residues. The germline V gene has CDR1 SGHTA and CDR2 FQGNSA. V lost 5 bases, J lost 0 bases, and 2 bases stayed unmatched. In DNA form, the CDR3 reads TGTGCCAGCAGCCAGCGGGGGGGGAGCACAGATACGCAGTATTTT. Amino acids: CASSQRGGSTDTQYF.

CDR3 in amino acids: CASKQGGYTF. For the CDR3, the DNA is TGTGCCAGCAAACAGGGTGGCTACACCTTC. This chain joins TRBV19 and TRBJ1-2; a weak D match, TRBD1 (6 bases). Germline CDR1 reads LNHDA; CDR2 reads SQIVND (reference sequence). The CDR3 spans 10 residues. V was trimmed by 9 bases and J by 7 bases, leaving 9 bases between them.

This rearrangement joins TRBV19 to TRBJ2-7; no definite D call. This CDR3 comprises 14 residues. Germline V CDR1 and CDR2: LNHDA, SQIVND (reference sequence). Between the trimmed V and J ends, which lost 5 bases and 2 bases, there was a span of 13 bases. The CDR3: CASSSLTRTYEQYF. The CDR3 DNA is TGTGCCAGTAGTTCGCTAACTCGTACCTACGAGCAGTACTTC.

The genes are TRBV6-6 and TRBJ1-1; D not certain. Trimming removed 7 bases from V and 7 bases from J, with 13 bases in between. There are 12 residues in the CDR3. CDR1 is MNHNY, CDR2 SVGAGI, per germline (reference sequence). The CDR3 DNA reads TGTGCCAGCACCCAAGCCGGGTTTGAAGCTTTCTTT. Translation: CASTQAGFEAFF.

The J gene is TRBJ1-1, the V gene TRBV9; TRBD1 aligns across 7 bases. Germline values: CDR1 SGDLS, CDR2 YYNGEE. The CDR3 runs 13 residues. The V gene end was trimmed by 9 bases and the J gene end by 2 bases; junction bases not matched to a gene: 7. CDR3 coding DNA: TGTGCCACCTCGGACAGGCCTAACACTGAAGCTTTCTTT. Its translation is CATSDRPNTEAFF.

This sequence joins TRBV2 and TRBJ2-1, with D unclear. Trimming removed 4 bases at V and 2 bases at J, with 9 bases between. The V gene's germline CDR1 is SNHLY and CDR2 FYNNEI. This CDR3 has 14 residues. CDR3 coding DNA: TGTGCCAGCAGTGGGAGTGCCCCCTACAATGAGCAGTTCTTC. Translated, it gives CASSGSAPYNEQFF.

The V and J genes are TRBV30 and TRBJ2-7; 7 nucleotides align to TRBD1. This CDR3 contains 15 residues. The junction had 11 bases not matched to a gene; V was cut back by 0 bases and J by 6 bases. CDR1 GTSNPN and CDR2 SVGIG come from the germline V gene (reference sequence). For the CDR3, the DNA is TGTGCCTGGAGTGTTGGGCAGGGGGTTCTCAGCGAGCAGTACTTC. This encodes CAWSVGQGVLSEQYF.

The chain recombines TRBV7-2 with TRBJ1-5, with D perhaps matching TRBD1 (5 bases). The germline CDR1 and CDR2 sequences are SGHTA and FQGNSA. Deletions cut 5 bases from V and 0 bases from J, with 11 bases between. This CDR3 region has 15 residues. CDR3 in amino acids: CASSPTVHSNQPQHF. DNA for the CDR3: TGTGCCAGCAGCCCGACAGTCCATAGCAATCAGCCCCAGCATTTT.

The chain joins TRBV28 to TRBJ2-5; maybe TRBD1 (6 bases). The CDR3 totals 16 residues. Germline V gene sequence: CDR1 MDHEN, CDR2 SYDVKM. The V end lost 6 bases, the J end lost 1 base, and 18 bases lay between the germline ends. The CDR3 DNA is TGTGCCAGCAGACGCTACGGGACACCCATCCAAGAGACCCAGTACTTC. Translated: CASRRYGTPIQETQYF.

This chain connects TRBV27 to TRBJ2-1, with 7 bases aligning to TRBD2. The J segment lost 5 bases and the V segment lost 3 bases, leaving 10 bases of the junction unmatched. The CDR3 consists of 16 residues. Germline values: CDR1 MNHEY, CDR2 SMNVEV (reference sequence). Here the CDR3 reads CASSFRPAGEHNEQFF. CDR3 nucleotide sequence: TGTGCCAGCAGTTTCAGGCCCGCGGGAGAGCACAATGAGCAGTTCTTC.

The V call is TRBV11-2, the J call TRBJ2-7; 7 bases match TRBD1. CDR1 and CDR2 from the germline V gene are SGHAT and FQNNGV. The CDR3 length is 14 residues. J was trimmed by 5 bases and V by 5 bases; bases with no gene match: 9. The CDR3 nucleotides are TGTGCCAGCAGCCGAGGGACAGAAGTTGACGAGCAGTACTTC. It is translated as CASSRGTEVDEQYF.

V gene TRBV6-5 combines with J gene TRBJ1-1, with TRBD1 as a possible D gene (6 bases). V lost 6 bases and J 0 bases, leaving 14 bases between the germline ends. Germline lookup yields CDR1 MNHEY and CDR2 SVGAGI. This CDR3 comprises 15 residues. The CDR3 DNA reads as TGTGCCAGCAGGCCCTTCAGGGGTATGAACACTGAAGCTTTCTTT. Translated: CASRPFRGMNTEAFF.

This clone was counted between two and nine times. The rearrangement joins TRBV18 to TRBJ2-3; 9 bases are a match to TRBD2. CDR1 is KGHSH and CDR2 is LQKENI in the germline V gene. The CDR3 is 15 amino acids. V shed 2 bases and J 3 bases; nucleotides not matched to a gene: 3. The CDR3 sequence is CASSPTAGGTDTQYF. The CDR3 DNA is TGTGCCAGCTCACCAACAGCGGGGGGTACAGATACGCAGTATTTT.

The chain links TRBV5-1 to TRBJ2-1, with D maybe TRBD1 (7 bases). CDR3 length equals 14 residues. Germline V gene sequence: CDR1 SGHRS, CDR2 YFSETQ. Between the trimmed V and J ends, which lost 0 bases and 9 bases, there was a span of 13 bases. The CDR3 DNA sequence: TGCGCCAGCAGCTTGGAAGGAGGGGGCGGTGAGCAGTTCTTC. Protein sequence: CASSLEGGGGEQFF.

The genes are TRBV19 and TRBJ1-6; the D is unclear. This CDR3 comprises 15 residues. From germline, CDR1 is LNHDA and CDR2 SQIVND (reference sequence). Trimming took 7 bases from V and 8 from J, leaving 18 bases between them. The CDR3 DNA reads as TGTGCCAGTACCCTTGGCGTACAGATACATTCACCCCTCCACTTT. Translating it yields CASTLGVQIHSPLHF.

This clone was recorded once. V is TRBV5-1 and J is TRBJ2-7; TRBD1 is a possible D gene (6 bases). V was cut by 4 bases and J by 1 base, with 9 bases left in between. The CDR3 length is 13 residues. Germline V gene data show CDR1 as SGHRS and CDR2 as YFSETQ. The CDR3 DNA reads as TGCGCCAGCAGCGTGACAGGTTCCTACGAGCAGTACTTC. Its translation is CASSVTGSYEQYF.

This clone was found once. V gene TRBV5-5 combines with J gene TRBJ2-7; 7 bases fit TRBD1. From germline, CDR1 is SGHKS and CDR2 YYEKEE (reference sequence). The CDR3 loop spans 16 amino acids. Germline trimming cut 2 bases from V and 1 base from J; bases unmatched to any gene: 9. In DNA, the CDR3 is TGTGCCAGCAGCTTAGCGACAGGGTACAATTCCTACGAGCAGTACTTC. It yields the protein CASSLATGYNSYEQYF.

DNA of the CDR3: TGTGCCAGCAGTTCGCCCACAGGAAAACTGTTTTTT. Amino acids: CASSSPTGKLFF. The chain joins TRBV28 to TRBJ1-4; maybe TRBD1 (5 bases). The CDR3 is 12 residues long. The ends were cut back, 4 bases at V and 10 bases at J, with 10 bases in the middle. Germline V gives CDR1 MDHEN, CDR2 SYDVKM.